The 8 T cell receptor beta chains presented below share a single source sample, sequenced in a study of human T cells and chemical hapten exposure. Noted time point: pre-sensitization, week 0. Treatment given: therapeutic diphenylcyclopropenone sensitization with weekly scalp DPC. TCRdb redid the calling of the RACE reads with MiXCR, one entry per CDR3 protein. The sample yields 300,000 to 450,000 distinct CDR3 sequences, about 5% seen once. Sample: whole blood, taken in connection with sensitization to the hapten diphenylcyclopropenone (DPC). Receptors originate from a woman younger than 35 with alopecia areata. Some clones in this sample may be carry-over from other donors' samples.

Ten or more counts support this clonotype. This CDR3 is CASSLAEVYEQYF. The CDR3 region has the DNA TGTGCCAGCAGCTTAGCGGAGGTTTACGAGCAGTACTTC. The genes are TRBV7-8 and TRBJ2-7, with D tentatively TRBD2 (5 bases). Germline values: CDR1 SGHVS, CDR2 FQNEAQ. Trimming left V 0 bases short and J 4 bases short, with 7 bases between. The length of the CDR3 is 13 residues. The variable domain in full, with the rest retrieved from reference TRBV7-8 and TRBJ2-7, is GAGVSQSPRYKVAKRGQDVALRCDPISGHVSLFWYQQALGQGPEFLTYFQNEAQLDKSGLPSDRFFAERPEGSVSTLKIQRTQQEDSAVYLCASSLAEVYEQYFGPGTRLTVT.

This clonotype has ten or more counts. The gene calls are TRBV7-3 and TRBJ2-1, with unresolved D. Germline CDR1 SGHTA, CDR2 FQGTGA. Trimming left V 0 bases short and J 9 bases short, with 9 bases between. This CDR3 comprises 13 residues. The CDR3 here is CASSLTLGGEQFF. CDR3 in DNA: TGTGCCAGCAGCTTAACGCTCGGCGGTGAGCAGTTCTTC.

In DNA form, the CDR3 reads TGTGCCAGCACCCATCTAGCGGGGGGGCCCAATGAGCAGTTCTTC. Translation: CASTHLAGGPNEQFF. V gene TRBV27 combines with J gene TRBJ2-1, with 12 bases lining up with TRBD2. Germline V gives CDR1 MNHEY, CDR2 SMNVEV (reference sequence). CDR3 length: 15 amino acids. Unmatched junction bases numbered 7, after V lost 7 bases and J lost 6 bases.

V and J are TRBV4-1 and TRBJ2-3; D is undetermined. This CDR3 spans 16 amino acids. Germline CDR1 MGHRA, CDR2 YSYEKL. The ends were cut back, 3 bases at V and 0 bases at J, with 13 bases in the middle. CDR3 amino acids: CASSQVSSGSTDTQYF. CDR3 DNA sequence: TGCGCCAGCAGCCAGGTGTCTAGTGGGAGCACAGATACGCAGTATTTT.

Ten or more counts support this clonotype. This rearrangement joins TRBV21-1 to TRBJ1-2; the table assigns TRBD1, which was not confirmed against the DNA. TRBV21-1 corresponds to a pseudogene. The CDR3 extends over 15 amino acids. The CDR3 spells CASSKGGLANYGYTF. CDR3 bases: TGTGCCAGCAGCAAGGGGGGGTTAGCTAACTATGGCTACACCTTC.

V gene TRBV7-9 combines with J gene TRBJ1-5; D possibly corresponds to TRBD1 (5 bases). Germline V gene lookup returns CDR1 SEHNR and CDR2 FQNEAQ (reference sequence). The CDR3 length is 13 residues. With 5 bases removed from V and 8 bases from J, the gap between germline ends came to 13 bases. The CDR3 sequence: CASSARPGEPQHF. The CDR3 bases are TGTGCCAGCAGCGCCCGACCGGGGGAGCCCCAGCATTTT.

This clonotype was seen more than once but under ten times. The chain couples TRBV5-1 to TRBJ1-5; TRBD1 aligns across 9 bases. Trimming cost V 1 base and J 0 bases; bases outside gene matches: 2. Germline V gene data show CDR1 as SGHRS and CDR2 as YFSETQ. The CDR3 length is 16 residues. The chain's CDR3 is CASSLTGGDSNQPQHF. The CDR3 DNA follows: TGCGCCAGCAGCTTGACAGGGGGCGATAGCAATCAGCCCCAGCATTTT.

The table lists this clonotype with a few counts. The chain has TRBV6-2 or TRBV6-3 and TRBJ2-7; D not resolved. The germline gives CDR1 MNHEY, CDR2 SVGEGT. V lost 8 bases and J 3 bases, leaving 11 bases between the germline ends. The CDR3 is made up of 12 amino acids. The CDR3 DNA sequence: TGTGCCAGCGGCCGGGTCCTCTACGAGCAGTACTTC. Residues: CASGRVLYEQYF.